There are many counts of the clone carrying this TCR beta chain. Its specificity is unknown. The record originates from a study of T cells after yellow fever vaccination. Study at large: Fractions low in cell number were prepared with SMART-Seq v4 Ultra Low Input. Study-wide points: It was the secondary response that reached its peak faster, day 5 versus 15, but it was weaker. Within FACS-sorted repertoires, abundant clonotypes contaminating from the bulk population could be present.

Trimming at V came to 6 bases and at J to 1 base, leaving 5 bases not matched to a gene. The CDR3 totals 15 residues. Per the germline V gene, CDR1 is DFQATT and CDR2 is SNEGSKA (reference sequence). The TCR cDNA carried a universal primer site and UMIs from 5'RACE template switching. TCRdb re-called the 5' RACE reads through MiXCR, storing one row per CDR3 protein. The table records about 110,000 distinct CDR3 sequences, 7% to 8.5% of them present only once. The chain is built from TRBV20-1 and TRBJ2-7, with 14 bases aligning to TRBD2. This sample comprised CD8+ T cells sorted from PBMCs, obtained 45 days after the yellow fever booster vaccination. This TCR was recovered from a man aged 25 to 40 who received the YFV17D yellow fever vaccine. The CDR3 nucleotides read TGCAGTGCGAGGGGACTAGCGGGAGATTCCTACGAGCAGTACTTC. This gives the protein CSARGLAGDSYEQYF.